The source of this T cell receptor beta chain is a study of cytomegalovirus exposure and HLA in healthy donors. Background on the study: Among approximately 400 genotyped donors, around 82% fell in the Caucasian-associated ancestry cluster. General observations from the study: Being indistinguishable, some V segments were excluded, TRBV6-2 and TRBV6-3 among them.

CDR1 and CDR2 (germline): SGHNT, YYREEE (reference sequence). The CDR3 extends over 15 amino acids. V shed 4 bases and J shed 2 bases, with 13 bases lying between them. Comments on this clone: Its antigen is not known.

This PCR relied on a set of 60 Vbeta primers and 13 Jbeta primers. The protocol was immunoSEQ multiplex PCR, while the TCRdb copy is restricted to in-frame clones and leaves out a portion. Among about 77,000 clones, 75% to 80% were seen once, and the ten largest hold about 3.5%. Sequenced material: PBMCs. This sequence was found in a man aged 40-49 years in good health and CMV-seronegative. The chain couples TRBV5-4 to TRBJ1-3; D possibly corresponds to TRBD1 (5 bases). The CDR3 loop reads CASSAGGTAGNTIYF. CDR3 DNA: TGTGCCAGCAGCGCTGGAGGGACCGCTGGAAACACCATATATTTT.